The sequence of this T cell receptor (beta chain) was determined in a study of shared clonotypes between healthy human individuals. The table came from immunoSEQ multiplex PCR; TCRdb's copy has only in-frame clones and leaves some out. The sample has some 2.1 million clones, about 95% seen once. Remarks on this clone: The antigen remains undetermined.

Trimming shortened V by 5 bases and J by 4 bases, and 21 bases separated the two germline ends. The CDR3 length is 17 residues. Germline loops: CDR1 SEHNR, CDR2 FQNEAQ (reference sequence). Study observations and caveats: Of the naive CD4 clonotypes, approximately 5% were shared across several donors. Generation probability values for non-shared clonotypes were lower than those for clonotypes shared by all four donors.

CD45RO negativity and positive selection for CCR7 defined naive CD8 cells, a population that excluded terminally differentiated effector memory CD45RA+ cells. This TCR derives from a man younger than 35 in good health. The V gene is TRBV7-9, the J gene TRBJ2-1; the D gene could be TRBD1 or TRBD2 (5 bases each). Specimen: naive CD8+ T cells sorted from blood. In DNA form, the CDR3 reads TGTGCCAGCAGCCTCAGTATCGGGGACGAATTGTACAATGAGCAGTTCTTC. Amino acid sequence: CASSLSIGDELYNEQFF.